What follows is one T cell receptor (beta chain) and its context. Antigen: not known. This may stem from a read error, because a much larger clone lies one nucleotide away. The CDR3 does not end in the conserved phenylalanine or tryptophan, so this is likely a read error. No treatment had been given to any patient before thyroid surgery. These data are taken from a study of metastatic and nonmetastatic thyroid tumors. At the level of the study: It was across blood and tumor or nodule tissue from malignant and benign thyroid patients that repertoires were compared.

Study conclusions and caveats: When malignant thyroid tumors were compared with benign nodules, TCR beta diversity was reportedly significantly higher in the malignant tumors. This held in both blood and tumor samples.

Germline loops: CDR1 DFQATT, CDR2 SNEGSKA (reference sequence). The junction had 7 bases not matched to a gene; V was cut back by 5 bases and J by 1 base. This CDR3 comprises 14 residues. Original processing methods: Variation in CDR3 across clinicopathological groups served as the basis for constructing a distant-metastasis classifier in papillary thyroid cancer. Using MiXCR, TCRdb reanalyzed the PCR reads. The authors' filters were not applied to this entry. The profile shows tens of thousands of clones, over 9.5% of them singletons. This receptor was taken from a female donor with papillary thyroid cancer or a benign thyroid nodule (not recorded which). Some clones in this sample may be carry-over from other donors' samples. J is TRBJ2-7 and V is TRBV20-1, with 8 bases aligning to TRBD1. What was sequenced was blood. The CDR3 DNA is TGCAGTGCTCCGCGACAGGGGCGTTCCTACGAGCAGTACCTC. This sequence encodes CSAPRQGRSYEQYL.